The entry that follows covers one TCR beta chain sequence. Assembly of TCR beta libraries relied on iRepertoire HTBI primers together with Arm-PCR of CDR3 regions. TCRdb redid the calling of the multiplex PCR reads with MiXCR, one entry per CDR3 protein. The sample has under 450,000 distinct CDR3 sequences, 15% to 20% seen once. Germline V gene lookup returns CDR1 GTSNPN and CDR2 SVGIG (reference sequence). The CDR3 extends over 15 amino acids. V gave up 3 bases and J gave up 4 bases, with 13 bases separating them. The data derive from a study of regulatory T cells in long-lasting Graves disease. Time point indicated: newly diagnosed GD, antithyroid drugs for less than 3 months. From RNA extracted from PBMCs, the TCR library was made. These data also formed part of another study, on T cells in Graves' hyperthyroidism and ophthalmopathy.

This rearrangement joins TRBV30 to TRBJ2-6, with D possibly matching TRBD2 (6 bases). The source material was peripheral blood mononuclear cells (PBMCs), sampled at new diagnosis, from a patient treated with antithyroid drugs. The TCR sequence derives from a woman younger than 30 with Graves disease. Written as DNA, the CDR3 is TGTGCCTGGAGCAGAGGGAGGTCCGGGGCCAACGTCCTGACTTTC. Protein sequence: CAWSRGRSGANVLTF.